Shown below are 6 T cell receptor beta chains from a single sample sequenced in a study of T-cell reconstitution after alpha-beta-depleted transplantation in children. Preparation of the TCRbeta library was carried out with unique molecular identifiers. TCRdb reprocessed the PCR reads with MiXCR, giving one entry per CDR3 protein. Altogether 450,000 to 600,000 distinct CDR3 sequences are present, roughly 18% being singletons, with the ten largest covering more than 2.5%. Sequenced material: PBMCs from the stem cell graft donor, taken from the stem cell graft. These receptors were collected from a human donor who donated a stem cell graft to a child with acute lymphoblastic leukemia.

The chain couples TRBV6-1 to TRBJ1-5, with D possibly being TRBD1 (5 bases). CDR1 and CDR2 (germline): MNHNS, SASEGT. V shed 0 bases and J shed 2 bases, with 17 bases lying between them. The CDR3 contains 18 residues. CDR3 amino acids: CASSEAHRREDGNQPQHF. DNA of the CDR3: TGTGCCAGCAGTGAAGCGCACCGCAGGGAGGATGGCAATCAGCCCCAGCATTTT.

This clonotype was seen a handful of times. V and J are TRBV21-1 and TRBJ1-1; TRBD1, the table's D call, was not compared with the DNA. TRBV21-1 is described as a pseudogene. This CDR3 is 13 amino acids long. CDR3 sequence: CASRTVILPEAFF. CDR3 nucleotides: TGTGCCAGCAGGACAGTCATTCTTCCTGAAGCTTTCTTT.

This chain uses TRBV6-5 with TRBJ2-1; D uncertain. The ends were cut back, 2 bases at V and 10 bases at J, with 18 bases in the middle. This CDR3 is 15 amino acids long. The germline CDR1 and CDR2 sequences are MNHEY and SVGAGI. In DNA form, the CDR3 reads TGTGCCAGCAGTTACGGTAGAAACCGGAAAGGAGAGCAGTTCTTC. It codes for CASSYGRNRKGEQFF.

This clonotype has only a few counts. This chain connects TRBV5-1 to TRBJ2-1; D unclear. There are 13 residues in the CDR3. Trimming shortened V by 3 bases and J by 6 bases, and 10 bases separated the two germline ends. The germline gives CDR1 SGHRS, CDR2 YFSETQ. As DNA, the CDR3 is TGCGCCAGCAGCTCCCGTCCCGGCAATGAGCAGTTCTTC. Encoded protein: CASSSRPGNEQFF.

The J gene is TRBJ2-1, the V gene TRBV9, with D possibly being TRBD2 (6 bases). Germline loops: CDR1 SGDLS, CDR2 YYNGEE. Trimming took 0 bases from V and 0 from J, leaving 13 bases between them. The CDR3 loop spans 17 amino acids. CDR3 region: CASSVGYGTRSYNEQFF. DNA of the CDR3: TGTGCCAGCAGCGTAGGATATGGGACTCGCTCCTACAATGAGCAGTTCTTC.

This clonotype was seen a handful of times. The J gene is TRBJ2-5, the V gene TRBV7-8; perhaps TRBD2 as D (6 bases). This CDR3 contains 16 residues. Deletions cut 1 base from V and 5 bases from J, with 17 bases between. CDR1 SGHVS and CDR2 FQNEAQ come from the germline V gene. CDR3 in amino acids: CASSLVVVGSWETQYF. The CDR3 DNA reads TGTGCCAGCAGCTTAGTTGTTGTCGGGAGTTGGGAGACCCAGTACTTC.